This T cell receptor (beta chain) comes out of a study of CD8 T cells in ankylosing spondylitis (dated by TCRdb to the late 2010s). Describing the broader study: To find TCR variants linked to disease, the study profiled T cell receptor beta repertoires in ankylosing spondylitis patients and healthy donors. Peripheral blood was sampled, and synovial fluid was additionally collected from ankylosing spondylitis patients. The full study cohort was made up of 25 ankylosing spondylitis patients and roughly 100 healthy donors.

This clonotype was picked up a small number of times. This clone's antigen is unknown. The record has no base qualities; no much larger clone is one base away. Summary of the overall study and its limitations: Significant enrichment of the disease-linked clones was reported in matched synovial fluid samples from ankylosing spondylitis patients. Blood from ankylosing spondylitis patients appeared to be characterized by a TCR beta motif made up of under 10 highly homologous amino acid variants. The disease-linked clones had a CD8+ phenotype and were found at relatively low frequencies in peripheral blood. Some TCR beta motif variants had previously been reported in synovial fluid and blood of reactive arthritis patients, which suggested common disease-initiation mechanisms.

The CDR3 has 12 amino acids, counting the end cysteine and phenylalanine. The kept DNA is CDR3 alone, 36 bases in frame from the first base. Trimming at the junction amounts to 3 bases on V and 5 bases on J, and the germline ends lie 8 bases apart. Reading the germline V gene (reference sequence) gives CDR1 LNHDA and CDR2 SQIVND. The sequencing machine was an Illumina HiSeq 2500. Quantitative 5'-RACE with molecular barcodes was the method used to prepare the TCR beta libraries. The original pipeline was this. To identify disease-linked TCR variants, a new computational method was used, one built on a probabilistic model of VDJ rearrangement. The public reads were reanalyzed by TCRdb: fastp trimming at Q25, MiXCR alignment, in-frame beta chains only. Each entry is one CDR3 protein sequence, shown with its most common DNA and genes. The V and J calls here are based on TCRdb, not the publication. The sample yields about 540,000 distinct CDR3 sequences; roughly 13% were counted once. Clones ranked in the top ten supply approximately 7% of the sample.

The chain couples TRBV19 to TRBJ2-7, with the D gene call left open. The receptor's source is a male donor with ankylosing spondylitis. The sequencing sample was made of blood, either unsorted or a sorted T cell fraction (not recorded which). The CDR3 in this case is CASSMLGDEQYF. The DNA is TGTGCCAGTAGTATGCTAGGTGACGAGCAGTACTTC.